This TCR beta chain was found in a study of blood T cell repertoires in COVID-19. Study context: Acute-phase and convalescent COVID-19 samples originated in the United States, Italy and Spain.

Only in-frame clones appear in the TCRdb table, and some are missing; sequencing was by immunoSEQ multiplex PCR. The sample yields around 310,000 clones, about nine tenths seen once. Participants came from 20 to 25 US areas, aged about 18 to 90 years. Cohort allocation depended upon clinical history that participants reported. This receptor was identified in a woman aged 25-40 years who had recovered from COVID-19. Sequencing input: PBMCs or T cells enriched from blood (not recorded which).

The CDR3 sequence is CATSRVMNTGELFF. As DNA, the CDR3 is TGTGCCACCAGCAGAGTAATGAACACCGGGGAGCTGTTTTTT. V usage is TRBV15 and J usage is TRBJ2-2; D call uncertain. The germline gives CDR1 LNHNV, CDR2 YYDKDF (reference sequence). The CDR3 is 14 residues long. Trimming removed 1 base from V and 1 base from J, with 4 bases in between.